The 23 T cell receptor beta chains presented below share a single source sample, sequenced in a study of T cell responses to AZD1222 COVID-19 vaccine. Profiling relied on immunoSEQ multiplex PCR, and the TCRdb table lists in-frame clones only, not all of them. The sample yields around 100,000 clones, roughly 90% seen once. The input for sequencing was peripheral blood, taken on day 0 of AZD1222 vaccination. The receptors derive from an adult in good health.

The chain carries TRBV15 and TRBJ1-2; 10 bases agree with TRBD1. Germline CDR1 reads LNHNV; CDR2 reads YYDKDF (reference sequence). The CDR3 runs 14 residues. J lost 6 bases, V lost 2 bases, and 3 bases had no gene match. CDR3 loop: CATSRPDRGDGYTF. CDR3 bases: TGTGCCACCAGCAGACCGGACAGGGGGGATGGCTACACCTTC.

The chain links TRBV19 to TRBJ2-7; D possibly corresponds to TRBD2 (5 bases). This CDR3 spans 16 amino acids. Trimming pared 4 bases from V and 0 bases from J, leaving 16 bases between. In germline, CDR1 is LNHDA, CDR2 SQIVND (reference sequence). The CDR3 is CASSTSEGMSSYEQYF. In DNA form, the CDR3 reads TGTGCCAGTAGTACTTCCGAGGGAATGAGCTCCTACGAGCAGTACTTC.

Turning to this clone: A junction end diverges from the germline sequence, so it may reflect a read error. The chain couples TRBV28 to TRBJ1-5; 7 positions agree with TRBD1. The CDR3 sequence is 14 residues long. Germline V gene data show CDR1 as MDHEN and CDR2 as SYDVKM. CDR3 sequence (DNA): TGTGCCAGCAGTTTAGTCCAGGGGGGACAGCACCAGCATTTT. Protein: CASSLVQGGQHQHF.

This clone came up a few times. This sequence joins TRBV5-5 and TRBJ1-2; TRBD1 aligns across 7 bases. The CDR3 has 14 residues. The junction had 3 bases not matched to a gene; V was cut back by 0 bases and J by 4 bases. From germline, CDR1 is SGHKS and CDR2 YYEKEE (reference sequence). In nucleotides, the CDR3 is TGTGCCAGCAGCTTGGAATCAGGGGGCTATGGCTACACCTTC. It codes for CASSLESGGYGYTF.

The gene calls are TRBV5-6 and TRBJ2-7; 8 nucleotides match TRBD2. Germline CDR1 is SGHDT and CDR2 is YYEEEE. V lost 4 bases to trimming and J lost 2 bases; unmatched junction nucleotides: 5. There are 14 residues in the CDR3. Here the CDR3 DNA reads TGTGCCAGCAGCCCGGGACTAGGGGCCTACGAGCAGTACTTC. Amino acids: CASSPGLGAYEQYF.

The rearrangement links TRBV11-3 to TRBJ1-1; no firm D call. Trimming removed 5 bases from V and 0 bases from J, with 4 bases in between. Germline CDR1 is SGHNT and CDR2 is YENEEA. The CDR3 spans 12 residues. The CDR3 loop reads CASSPMNTEAFF. CDR3 DNA sequence: TGTGCCAGCAGCCCCATGAACACTGAAGCTTTCTTT.

This clone was detected only a few times. J is TRBJ1-5 and V is TRBV7-9; the D gene is possibly TRBD1 (6 bases). The CDR3 runs 16 residues. CDR1 is SEHNR, CDR2 FQNEAQ, per germline (reference sequence). V lost 0 bases to trimming and J lost 0 bases, with 9 bases between them. The CDR3 DNA is TGTGCCAGCAGCTTAGCGGGACACGATAGCAATCAGCCCCAGCATTTT. This sequence encodes CASSLAGHDSNQPQHF.

The CDR3 is CASSKYEQYF. The CDR3 DNA reads as TGTGCCAGCAGTAAATACGAGCAGTACTTC. The chain couples TRBV28 to TRBJ2-7; unclear D gene. The germline gives CDR1 MDHEN, CDR2 SYDVKM. The CDR3 consists of 10 residues. The V end was cut by 5 bases, the J end by 4 bases, with 3 bases between.

The chain carries TRBV28 and TRBJ1-2, with 9 bases lining up with TRBD1. CDR1 and CDR2 (germline): MDHEN, SYDVKM. J lost 3 bases, V lost 4 bases, and 6 bases had no gene match. This CDR3 has 15 residues. In DNA form, the CDR3 reads TGTGCCAGCAGTTCGACAGGGGGTAGCGACTATGGCTACACCTTC. This codes for CASSSTGGSDYGYTF.

This clone has only a few counts. The chain joins TRBV7-2 to TRBJ2-3; 12 bases agree with TRBD2. This CDR3 has 14 amino acids. Germline CDR1 and CDR2: SGHTA and FQGNSA. J was trimmed by 6 bases and V by 8 bases; bases with no gene match: 6. The CDR3 here is CASARLAGVDTQYF. In DNA form, the CDR3 reads TGTGCCAGCGCACGACTAGCGGGAGTTGATACGCAGTATTTT. Combining the CDR3 with reference TRBV7-2 and TRBJ2-3 gives the whole variable domain GAGVSQSPSNKVTEKGKDVELRCDPISGHTALYWYRQSLGQGLEFLIYFQGNSAPDKSGLPSDRFSAERTGGSVSTLTIQRTQQEDSAVYLCASARLAGVDTQYFGPGTRLTVL.

J is TRBJ2-1 and V is TRBV5-4, with D possibly being TRBD1 or TRBD2 (5 bases each). The CDR3 has 16 amino acids. V was clipped by 0 bases and J by 0 bases, with 10 bases between them. The germline V gene encodes CDR1 SGHNT and CDR2 YYREEE (reference sequence). The CDR3 here is CASSLAGTISYNEQFF. The CDR3 DNA reads as TGTGCCAGCAGCTTGGCCGGGACGATCTCCTACAATGAGCAGTTCTTC.

The V and J genes are TRBV7-8 and TRBJ1-1, with 10 positions matching TRBD1. This CDR3 spans 14 amino acids. The V gene end was trimmed by 4 bases and the J gene end by 1 base; junction bases not matched to a gene: 0. Per the germline V gene, CDR1 is SGHVS and CDR2 is FQNEAQ. The DNA for the CDR3 is TGTGCCAGCAGCTGGACAGGGGGGAACACTGAAGCTTTCTTT. It translates to CASSWTGGNTEAFF. Full variable domain (remainder filled in from reference TRBV7-8 and TRBJ1-1): GAGVSQSPRYKVAKRGQDVALRCDPISGHVSLFWYQQALGQGPEFLTYFQNEAQLDKSGLPSDRFFAERPEGSVSTLKIQRTQQEDSAVYLCASSWTGGNTEAFFGQGTRLTVV.

This chain connects TRBV21-1 to TRBJ2-1; the listed D gene, TRBD2, was not tested against the DNA. TRBV21-1 constitutes a pseudogene. The CDR3 consists of 14 residues. The CDR3: CASSKGGRGNEQFF. CDR3 nucleotide sequence: TGTGCCAGCAGCAAGGGAGGGCGCGGCAATGAGCAGTTCTTC.

V is TRBV27 and J is TRBJ1-6; tentative D call: TRBD1 (5 bases). The V gene's germline CDR1 is MNHEY and CDR2 SMNVEV (reference sequence). The CDR3 is made up of 17 amino acids. Trimming took 2 bases from V and 0 from J, leaving 11 bases between them. The CDR3 DNA reads as TGTGCCAGCAGTTTAACAGGTCCGAGCTCCTATAATTCACCCCTCCACTTT. This translates into CASSLTGPSSYNSPLHF.

The chain couples TRBV7-2 to TRBJ2-5; D gene uncertain. The V and J ends lost 1 base and 13 bases respectively, with 13 bases between them. CDR3 length equals 12 residues. Germline V lookup: CDR1 SGHTA, CDR2 FQGNSA. CDR3 protein: CASSLDGRTLYF. The CDR3, as DNA: TGTGCCAGCAGCTTAGACGGCAGGACGCTGTACTTC.

The chain recombines TRBV3-1 (or the pseudogene TRBV3-2) with TRBJ1-3, with D unresolved. Germline V gene data show CDR1 as LGHDT and CDR2 as YNNKEL (reference sequence). The CDR3 runs to 15 residues. The V and J ends lost 1 base and 0 bases respectively, with 7 bases between them. The CDR3 nucleotides are TGTGCCAGCAGCCAAGGGCGGAGCTCTGGAAACACCATATATTTT. Protein product: CASSQGRSSGNTIYF.

The chain uses TRBV7-2 and TRBJ2-1; 13 nucleotides agree with TRBD2. The CDR3 has 18 amino acids. Germline V gives CDR1 SGHTA, CDR2 FQGNSA. V shed 2 bases and J 1 base; nucleotides not matched to a gene: 5. The chain's CDR3 is CASSLRTSGSLSYNEQFF. As DNA, the CDR3 is TGTGCCAGCAGCTTACGGACTAGCGGGAGTTTGTCCTACAATGAGCAGTTCTTC.

A single count supports this clone. This chain connects TRBV7-3 to TRBJ1-1; D is ambiguous. The CDR3 is 13 amino acids. CDR1 and CDR2 (germline): SGHTA, FQGTGA. Trimming stripped 2 bases from V and 3 bases from J, with 7 bases between. CDR3 sequence (DNA): TGTGCCAGCAGCTTATATCTTTACACTGAAGCTTTCTTT. This codes for CASSLYLYTEAFF.

The chain employs TRBV6-5 and TRBJ2-2; 13 bases map to TRBD2. The CDR3 runs 14 residues. J lost 6 bases, V lost 6 bases, and 1 base had no gene match. In germline, CDR1 is MNHEY, CDR2 SVGAGI. As DNA, the CDR3 is TGTGCCAGCAGGGGACTAGCGGGATCCGGGGAGCTGTTTTTT. Amino acid sequence: CASRGLAGSGELFF.

The chain couples TRBV30 to TRBJ2-7, with D unresolved. The ends were cut back, 2 bases at V and 0 bases at J, with 14 bases in the middle. The CDR3 runs 15 residues. Germline values: CDR1 GTSNPN, CDR2 SVGIG (reference sequence). The CDR3 DNA reads TGTGCCTGGAGTCTTCGGGCGTCTAGCTCCTACGAGCAGTACTTC. The encoded protein is CAWSLRASSSYEQYF.

V gene TRBV6-2 or TRBV6-3 combines with J gene TRBJ2-3, with 13 bases matching TRBD2. V lost 6 bases and J lost 3; bases outside the gene matches: 6. The length of the CDR3 is 16 residues. In germline, CDR1 is MNHEY, CDR2 SVGEGT. The CDR3 nucleotides are TGTGCCAGCAGCCTTGGACTAGCGGGAGCGACAGATACGCAGTATTTT. The encoded protein is CASSLGLAGATDTQYF.

V and J are TRBV11-2 and TRBJ1-6, with D tentatively TRBD1 (6 bases). The CDR3 extends over 17 amino acids. Per the germline V gene, CDR1 is SGHAT and CDR2 is FQNNGV. Trimming removed 7 bases from V and 8 bases from J, with 24 bases in between. The CDR3 DNA is TGTGCCAGCACCACCTATCGGAGGTCTAGGGGGGATTCACCCCTCCACTTT. It codes for CASTTYRRSRGDSPLHF.

The chain has TRBV29-1 and TRBJ2-7; D is ambiguous. CDR1 and CDR2 from the germline V gene are SQVTM and ANQGSEA. V gave up 5 bases and J gave up 3 bases, with 14 bases separating them. The CDR3 is 13 amino acids. CDR3: CSVLSEVGYEQYF. CDR3 DNA: TGCAGCGTTTTGTCGGAAGTGGGCTACGAGCAGTACTTC.